These 3 T cell receptor beta chains came from one sample sequenced in a study of T cells in Graves' hyperthyroidism and ophthalmopathy. Regions amplified from RNA transcripts were the TCR beta CDR3 regions. HTBI primers drove first-round RT-PCR of the TCR CDR3. Using its own MiXCR run on the multiplex PCR reads, TCRdb lists one record per CDR3 protein. The sample has 600,000 to 700,000 distinct CDR3 sequences, approximately 14% seen once. Sequenced sample: blood. The source is a middle-aged woman with Graves' ophthalmopathy.

The V call is TRBV28, the J call TRBJ2-7, with D possibly being TRBD1 or TRBD2 (7 bases each). CDR1 is MDHEN, CDR2 SYDVKM, per germline. This CDR3 spans 13 amino acids. The germline V and J ends were trimmed by 6 bases and 5 bases, with 14 bases remaining between them. The CDR3: CASSQGEGNEQYF. CDR3 bases: TGTGCCAGCAGCCAGGGGGAGGGTAACGAGCAGTACTTC.

This clonotype was seen ten or more times. The V gene is TRBV18, the J gene TRBJ2-5, with TRBD1 matching 7 bases. The V gene end was trimmed by 4 bases and the J gene end by 1 base; junction bases not matched to a gene: 9. Germline V gene sequence: CDR1 KGHSH, CDR2 LQKENI. This CDR3 has 16 residues. DNA of the CDR3: TGTGCCAGCTCACTATCGGGACAGCCCTCCCAAGAGACCCAGTACTTC. Protein product: CASSLSGQPSQETQYF.

In its sample, this clonotype was seen many times. The V call is TRBV27, the J call TRBJ1-1; no clear D gene. Germline V gene data show CDR1 as MNHEY and CDR2 as SMNVEV (reference sequence). The V gene lost 1 base and the J gene lost 1 base, with 7 bases spanning the gap. The CDR3 runs to 14 residues. The CDR3 region is CASSLWPPNTEAFF. The CDR3 DNA sequence: TGTGCCAGCAGTTTATGGCCCCCGAACACTGAAGCTTTCTTT.